The T cell receptor beta chain under discussion was sequenced for a study of blood T cell repertoires in COVID-19. Study background: The United States, Italy and Spain supplied acute and convalescent COVID-19 samples.

CDR1 SGHTA and CDR2 FQGTGA come from the germline V gene. The V gene lost 5 bases and the J gene lost 4 bases, with 14 bases spanning the gap. This CDR3 is 14 amino acids long. Two consecutive negative NP/OP PCR tests, clearance, or resolved symptoms defined Cohort 3 recovery. In the study's own analysis: Reference gene primer amplification yielded estimated nucleated cell counts. Here immunoSEQ multiplex PCR was the method, and the copy in TCRdb shows in-frame clones only, minus some. Clonal size and the V and J genes are those of that table, whereas D and trimming came from the DNA. The sample contains about 290,000 clones, 75% to 90% of which appear only once.

Material: PBMCs or T cells enriched from blood (not recorded which). The rearrangement links TRBV7-3 to TRBJ1-2, with D unresolved. The TCR was taken from a woman aged 35 to 49 who had recovered from COVID-19. The CDR3 nucleotides read TGTGCCAGCAGCCCAGAAGCGGGTGGCTATGGCTACACCTTC. Amino acid sequence: CASSPEAGGYGYTF. The full variable domain, in which reference TRBV7-3 and TRBJ1-2 provide the parts outside the CDR3, is GAGVSQTPSNKVTEKGKYVELRCDPISGHTALYWYRQSLGQGPEFLIYFQGTGAADDSGLPNDRFFAVRPEGSVSTLKIQRTERGDSAVYLCASSPEAGGYGYTFGSGTRLTVV.